This TCR beta chain is from a study of early T cells in non-severe SARS-CoV-2 infection. For the study at large: Bulk RNA from unsorted whole blood was sequenced; chains were unpaired. Study observations and caveats: VDJdb matching favored anti-spike CD8 responses, missing private and CD4 specificities.

The CDR3 consists of 16 residues. V lost 3 bases, J lost 0 bases, and 8 bases stayed unmatched. Germline lookup yields CDR1 MNHEY and CDR2 SMNVEV (reference sequence). Unique molecular identifiers were affixed to single, distinct cDNA molecules. TCRdb processed the 5' RACE reads anew with MiXCR; each CDR3 protein has one entry. The table shows fewer than 85,000 distinct CDR3 sequences, with 15% to 18% occurring only once. This clonotype was counted many times. The antigen is not known. This receptor was taken from an adult who was a healthcare worker with PCR-confirmed SARS-CoV-2 infection or an uninfected control (not recorded which). The chain has TRBV27 and TRBJ2-7, with 7 bases lining up with TRBD2. The sequencing sample was made of whole blood. The CDR3 region has the DNA TGTGCCAGCAGTTTCTCTGCGGGGGTAACCTCCTACGAGCAGTACTTC. Encoded protein: CASSFSAGVTSYEQYF.